This T cell receptor beta chain was recorded in a study of blood T cell repertoires in COVID-19. About the study: T cells, B-cell-depleted T cells, or PBMCs supplied cDNA or gDNA.

The CDR3 runs to 16 residues. Germline V gene data show CDR1 as ENHRY and CDR2 as SYGVKD. J was trimmed by 6 bases and V by 0 bases; bases with no gene match: 2. In the original processing: The assay estimated nucleated cells by amplifying reference gene primers. The table came from immunoSEQ multiplex PCR; TCRdb's copy has only in-frame clones and leaves some out. D and trimming come from the DNA, and the V and J calls and clone size come from that table. The table lists about 260,000 clones, around 89% of them singletons. Sequenced sample: peripheral blood. The TCR comes from a man aged 60-69 years who had recovered from COVID-19. This rearrangement joins TRBV10-3 to TRBJ1-6; 10 bases fit TRBD1. The CDR3 protein is CAISESGTGVNSPLHF. The DNA for the CDR3 is TGTGCCATCAGTGAGTCTGGGACAGGGGTTAATTCACCCCTCCACTTT.